The T cell receptor beta chain described here comes from a study of blood T cells in healthy people across ages. PCR was performed a second time for 7 to 11 cycles using a sample-barcoded 5' primer and a J-beta primer mix. TCRdb called the 5' RACE reads again in MiXCR, with one record for every CDR3 protein. The data show about 680,000 distinct CDR3 sequences, more than 40% seen once. The sequenced material came from blood. This TCR came from a woman aged 55-69 years in good health.

CDR3 DNA sequence: TGTGCCAGCAGCTTAATGGGGGGAACGACTGAAGCTTTCTTT. Translating it yields CASSLMGGTTEAFF. The V gene is TRBV7-2, the J gene TRBJ1-1, with D possibly TRBD1 on 5 matching bases. Per the germline V gene, CDR1 is SGHTA and CDR2 is FQGNSA. Trimming removed 2 bases from V and 5 bases from J, with 12 bases in between. The CDR3 is 14 amino acids.